This T cell receptor (beta chain) was observed in a study of blood T cell repertoires in COVID-19. The repertoire was sequenced with immunoSEQ multiplex PCR; TCRdb's copy has only in-frame clones and lacks some. The top ten hold over 10% of the sample, which has over 250,000 clones, approximately 86% seen once. Unmatched junction bases numbered 16, after V lost 6 bases and J lost 7 bases. The CDR3 has 17 residues. Looked up from germline, CDR1 is KGHSH and CDR2 is LQKENI. This TCR was sampled from a woman in her 70s with COVID-19, enrolled during active disease. Sequencing was performed on peripheral blood. V usage is TRBV18 and J usage is TRBJ2-7, with 12 nucleotides matching TRBD1. The CDR3 DNA is TGTGCCAGCTCGCTTTCGCGGTTGGGACAGGGGGCGAAAGAGCAGTACTTC. Translation: CASSLSRLGQGAKEQYF.